Listed below are T cell receptor beta chains from one sample, sequenced in a study of T-cell memory formation after mild COVID-19. TCRdb itself ran the 5' RACE reads through MiXCR, one entry per CDR3 protein. Of 250,000 or so distinct CDR3 sequences in the sample, about a sixth were seen once. The sample consisted of PBMCs or a T cell subset sorted from them (not recorded which). The receptors come from a man between 18 and 35 years old who had mild COVID-19 (a few samples of this study predate the infection). Cell type and time point are not known. Each CDR3 is given without its conserved first and last residue. Each record gives: V gene, J gene, CDR3 protein.

v_call: TRBV6-5; j_call: TRBJ1-2; cdr3_aa: ASSYGDLYGYT
v_call: TRBV4-3; j_call: TRBJ1-2; cdr3_aa: ASRLIGQGTGGYT
v_call: TRBV7-2; j_call: TRBJ2-5; cdr3_aa: ASSLGTGSKTQY
v_call: TRBV15; j_call: TRBJ1-5; cdr3_aa: ATSRPDQPQH
v_call: TRBV7-2; j_call: TRBJ2-7; cdr3_aa: ASSEGEVAGLYEQY
v_call: TRBV27; j_call: TRBJ2-5; cdr3_aa: ASSTGTETQY
v_call: TRBV20-1; j_call: TRBJ2-1; cdr3_aa: SAAGQGIRNEQF
v_call: TRBV18; j_call: TRBJ2-1; cdr3_aa: ASSPPPGAQQF
v_call: TRBV5-1; j_call: TRBJ2-1; cdr3_aa: ASSLGDWANNEQF
v_call: TRBV7-6; j_call: TRBJ2-2; cdr3_aa: ASSLAAGSVSAGELF
v_call: TRBV7-3; j_call: TRBJ2-2; cdr3_aa: ASSQGVANTGELF
v_call: TRBV4-1; j_call: TRBJ1-1; cdr3_aa: ASSQFSIRRFQGMNTEAF
v_call: TRBV29-1; j_call: TRBJ1-2; cdr3_aa: SVPLGTGHYYGYT
v_call: TRBV12-5; j_call: TRBJ1-1; cdr3_aa: ASGLGSNTEAF
v_call: TRBV5-1; j_call: TRBJ2-1; cdr3_aa: ASSPDPEGDEQF
v_call: TRBV7-9; j_call: TRBJ1-4; cdr3_aa: ASSSTRGVRNEKLF
v_call: TRBV6-2/TRBV6-3; j_call: TRBJ1-5; cdr3_aa: ASSYPTQGGNQPQH
v_call: TRBV9; j_call: TRBJ2-3; cdr3_aa: ASSVTQQPDTQY
v_call: TRBV5-1; j_call: TRBJ2-3; cdr3_aa: ASSTQAGGPADTQY
v_call: TRBV6-5; j_call: TRBJ1-2; cdr3_aa: ASSQRQGSYGYT
v_call: TRBV15; j_call: TRBJ2-7; cdr3_aa: ATSTGRSYEQY
v_call: TRBV20-1; j_call: TRBJ2-1; cdr3_aa: SARSVRRGGRTYNEQF
v_call: TRBV28; j_call: TRBJ1-2; cdr3_aa: ASSPPGQGDGYT
v_call: TRBV2; j_call: TRBJ1-5; cdr3_aa: ASGEGQEDNQPQH
v_call: TRBV6-5; j_call: TRBJ2-1; cdr3_aa: ASSYSRGNEQF
v_call: TRBV5-5; j_call: TRBJ2-7; cdr3_aa: ASSPSGTASIFQYEQY
v_call: TRBV4-2; j_call: TRBJ2-3; cdr3_aa: ASSQVQGDTQY
v_call: TRBV6-5; j_call: TRBJ2-7; cdr3_aa: ASRSGTGRYEQY
v_call: TRBV7-8; j_call: TRBJ2-2; cdr3_aa: ASRETGELF
v_call: TRBV6-4; j_call: TRBJ2-1; cdr3_aa: ASSDSSYNEQF
v_call: TRBV6-5; j_call: TRBJ2-1; cdr3_aa: ASSYSPQGASYNEQF
v_call: TRBV5-1; j_call: TRBJ2-1; cdr3_aa: ASSLRAALAYNEQF
v_call: TRBV2; j_call: TRBJ2-7; cdr3_aa: ASSEGVPGLYEQY
v_call: TRBV20-1; j_call: TRBJ2-1; cdr3_aa: SARPEGKIRNEQF
v_call: TRBV7-9; j_call: TRBJ2-3; cdr3_aa: ASSLPAGGTDTQY
v_call: TRBV20-1; j_call: TRBJ2-7; cdr3_aa: SLAGESYEQY
v_call: TRBV18; j_call: TRBJ1-5; cdr3_aa: ASSPGTGSTVSNQPQH
v_call: TRBV6-5; j_call: TRBJ2-1; cdr3_aa: ASSSAEGSGDNEQF